This is a list of T cell receptor beta chains from one sample in a study of blood T cell repertoires in COVID-19. The data were produced by immunoSEQ multiplex PCR, yet TCRdb's version contains in-frame clones alone and is incomplete. The sample shows about 120,000 clones, 81% of them seen only once. Sequencing was done on a sample of peripheral blood. The receptors come from a human donor in a cohort sampled during active COVID-19. Each CDR3 is given with its conserved first and last residue. Fields, in order: D gene, clone size, V gene, J gene, CDR3 protein, CDR3 DNA. D genes are given only for firm matches. Clone size is not always given. Where it is, it says once, few, many or a class for expanded clones.

d_call: -; clone_size: -; v_call: TRBV4-3; j_call: TRBJ1-1; cdr3_aa: CASSQDRGGTEAFF; cdr3_nt: TGCGCCAGCAGCCAAGATAGAGGGGGCACTGAAGCTTTCTTT
d_call: TRBD2; clone_size: -; v_call: TRBV10-3; j_call: TRBJ2-7; cdr3_aa: CAISGDLGTSGSLAYEQYF; cdr3_nt: TGTGCCATCAGTGGGGACCTAGGGACTAGCGGGAGCTTAGCCTACGAGCAGTACTTC
d_call: -; clone_size: -; v_call: TRBV27; j_call: TRBJ1-5; cdr3_aa: CASSLHGVGQPQHF; cdr3_nt: TGTGCCAGCAGTCTACACGGGGTAGGGCAGCCCCAGCATTTT
d_call: -; clone_size: -; v_call: TRBV4-3; j_call: TRBJ1-5; cdr3_aa: CASSQDKSGLQPQHF; cdr3_nt: TGCGCCAGCAGCCAAGATAAGTCAGGGCTTCAGCCCCAGCATTTT
d_call: -; clone_size: once; v_call: TRBV19; j_call: TRBJ2-1; cdr3_aa: CASSISGTYNEQFF; cdr3_nt: TGTGCCAGTAGTATTTCAGGGACCTACAATGAGCAGTTCTTC
d_call: -; clone_size: -; v_call: TRBV7-9; j_call: TRBJ2-2; cdr3_aa: CASSFSGTGELFF; cdr3_nt: TGTGCCAGCAGCTTTTCAGGGACCGGGGAGCTGTTTTTT
d_call: TRBD1; clone_size: -; v_call: TRBV2; j_call: TRBJ2-7; cdr3_aa: CASSNRQGPYEQYF; cdr3_nt: TGTGCCAGCAGTAACAGACAGGGCCCCTACGAGCAGTACTTC
d_call: -; clone_size: -; v_call: TRBV27; j_call: TRBJ2-7; cdr3_aa: CASSLSSAYEQYF; cdr3_nt: TGTGCCAGCAGTTTATCGTCGGCCTACGAGCAGTACTTC
d_call: TRBD2; clone_size: -; v_call: TRBV7-9; j_call: TRBJ2-1; cdr3_aa: CASSSGLASSYNEQFF; cdr3_nt: TGTGCCAGCAGCTCGGGACTAGCGAGCTCCTACAATGAGCAGTTCTTC
d_call: -; clone_size: -; v_call: TRBV7-2; j_call: TRBJ1-1; cdr3_aa: CASSSSLVREAFF; cdr3_nt: TGTGCCAGCAGCTCCTCCCTTGTTCGTGAAGCTTTCTTT
d_call: TRBD1; clone_size: -; v_call: TRBV29-1; j_call: TRBJ2-1; cdr3_aa: CSHYFRGLREQFF; cdr3_nt: TGCAGCCATTACTTTAGGGGGCTCCGTGAGCAGTTCTTC
d_call: TRBD1; clone_size: -; v_call: TRBV10-3; j_call: TRBJ1-2; cdr3_aa: CATFPGQGSYGYTF; cdr3_nt: TGTGCCACGTTCCCGGGACAGGGGTCCTATGGCTACACCTTC
d_call: TRBD1; clone_size: -; v_call: TRBV24-1; j_call: TRBJ2-3; cdr3_aa: CATRGTATDTQYF; cdr3_nt: TGTGCCACCAGGGGGACAGCAACAGATACGCAGTATTTT
d_call: -; clone_size: -; v_call: TRBV5-6; j_call: TRBJ1-2; cdr3_aa: CASSNMGASHGYTF; cdr3_nt: TGTGCCAGCAGCAATATGGGGGCTTCGCACGGCTACACCTTC
d_call: TRBD2; clone_size: -; v_call: TRBV18; j_call: TRBJ2-7; cdr3_aa: CASSPPSGRTYEQYF; cdr3_nt: TGTGCCAGCTCACCCCCTAGCGGGAGAACCTACGAGCAGTACTTC
d_call: -; clone_size: -; v_call: TRBV25-1; j_call: TRBJ1-1; cdr3_aa: CASSDRGVGSEAFF; cdr3_nt: TGTGCCAGCAGTGACAGGGGAGTTGGCTCTGAAGCTTTCTTT
d_call: -; clone_size: -; v_call: TRBV5-1; j_call: TRBJ1-3; cdr3_aa: CASSSDSQLSGNTIYF; cdr3_nt: TGCGCCAGCAGCTCGGACAGTCAGCTCTCTGGAAACACCATATATTTT
d_call: -; clone_size: -; v_call: TRBV29-1; j_call: TRBJ2-5; cdr3_aa: CSVDGYSQETQYF; cdr3_nt: TGCAGCGTTGATGGGTACAGCCAAGAGACCCAGTACTTC
d_call: TRBD1; clone_size: -; v_call: TRBV7-6; j_call: TRBJ2-2; cdr3_aa: CASRARTGGRTETGELFF; cdr3_nt: TGTGCCAGCAGAGCCCGGACAGGGGGCCGGACGGAGACCGGGGAGCTGTTTTTT
d_call: -; clone_size: -; v_call: TRBV27; j_call: TRBJ2-7; cdr3_aa: CASSLTGLLHEQYF; cdr3_nt: TGTGCCAGCAGTTTAACTGGACTATTACACGAGCAGTACTTC
d_call: TRBD2; clone_size: -; v_call: TRBV6-2/TRBV6-3; j_call: TRBJ2-3; cdr3_aa: CASSYFSGIRDTQYF; cdr3_nt: TGTGCCAGCAGTTACTTTAGCGGGATACGGGATACGCAGTATTTT
d_call: -; clone_size: -; v_call: TRBV4-3; j_call: TRBJ1-1; cdr3_aa: CASSHGRGLKNTEAFF; cdr3_nt: TGCGCCAGCAGCCATGGCAGGGGACTAAAGAACACTGAAGCTTTCTTT